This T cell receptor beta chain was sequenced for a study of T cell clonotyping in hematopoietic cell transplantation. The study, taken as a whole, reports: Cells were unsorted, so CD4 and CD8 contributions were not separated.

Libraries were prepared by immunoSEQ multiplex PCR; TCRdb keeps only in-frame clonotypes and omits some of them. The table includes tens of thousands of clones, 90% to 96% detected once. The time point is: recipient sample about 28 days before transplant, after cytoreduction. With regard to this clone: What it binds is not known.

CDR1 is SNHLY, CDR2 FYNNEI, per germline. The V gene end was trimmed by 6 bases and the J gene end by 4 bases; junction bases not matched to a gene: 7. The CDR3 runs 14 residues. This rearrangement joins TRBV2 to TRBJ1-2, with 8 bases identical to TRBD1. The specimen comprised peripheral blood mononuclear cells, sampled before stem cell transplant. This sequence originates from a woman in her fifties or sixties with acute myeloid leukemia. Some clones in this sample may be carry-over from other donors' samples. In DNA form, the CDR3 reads TGTGCCAGCAGGGAGACAGGGGTTGGCTATGGCTACACCTTC. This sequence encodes CASRETGVGYGYTF.